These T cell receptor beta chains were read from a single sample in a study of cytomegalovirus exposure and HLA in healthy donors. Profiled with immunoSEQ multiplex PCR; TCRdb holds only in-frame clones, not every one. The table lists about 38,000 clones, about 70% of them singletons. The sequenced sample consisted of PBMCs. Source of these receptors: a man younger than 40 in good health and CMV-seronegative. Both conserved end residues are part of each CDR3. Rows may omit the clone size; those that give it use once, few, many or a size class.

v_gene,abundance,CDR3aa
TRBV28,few,CAAQGGTEAFF
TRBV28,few,CASSSGGAKYEQYF
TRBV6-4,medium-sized,CASTPDGLSGANVLTF
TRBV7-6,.,CASSLGGLPYNEQFF
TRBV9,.,CASSVDRNYGYTF
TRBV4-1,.,CASSHSFGTSGGGDTQYF
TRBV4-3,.,CASSQERLEQYTSTDTQYF
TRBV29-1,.,CSVGGERRAGEQYF
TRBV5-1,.,CASSLGQWNTEAFF
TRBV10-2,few,CASLGGTGNQPQHF
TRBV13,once,CASSDRETQYF
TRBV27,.,CASSETGFGYTF
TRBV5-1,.,CASRLTGVDSPLHF
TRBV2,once,CASSLENEQYF
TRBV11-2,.,CASSPWGGCTDTQYF
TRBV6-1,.,CASSTGTGVYGYTF
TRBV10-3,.,CAITGRGADTQYF
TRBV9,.,CASTLSGGGTEAFF
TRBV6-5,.,CASSYSRDTEAFF
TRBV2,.,CASGTGGFYGYTF
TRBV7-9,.,CASSFGQGWDEKLFF
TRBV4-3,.,CASSQWSKSSSSGNTIYF
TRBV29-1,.,CSVGQGGNSPLHF
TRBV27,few,CASKPAGGRETQYF
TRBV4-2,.,CASSQEGGTGKLAFF
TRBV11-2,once,CASSRGQSYSYEQYF
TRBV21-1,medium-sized,CASSVGLPRPVAKNIQYF
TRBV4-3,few,CASSQDPTEGNTIYF
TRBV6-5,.,CASSYSPGRGPQHF
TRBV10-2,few,CASSVGGGTGELFF
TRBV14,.,CASSLTLNSPLHF
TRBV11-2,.,CASSLVMNRRGTEAFF
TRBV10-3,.,CAISDRGLGYTF
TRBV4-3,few,CASSRRVSPVGYGYTF
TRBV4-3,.,CASSQDSGGRNQPQHF
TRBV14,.,CASSHSGQTYEQYF
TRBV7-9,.,CASSIHRGDEQYF
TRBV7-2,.,CASSLEPGTDTQYF
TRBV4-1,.,CASSQERTIGEQYF
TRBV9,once,CASSVVTGVAFF
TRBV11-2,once,CASSLSGLEQYF
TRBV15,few,CATRGSRNQPQHF
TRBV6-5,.,CASRTGDTGELFF
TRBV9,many,CASSTYRGRGSPNYGYTF
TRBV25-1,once,CASQRGGTGNSPLHF
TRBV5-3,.,CASDRSGGVAKNIQYF
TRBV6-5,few,CASTPDRGNQPQHF
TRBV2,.,CASRAHRGRGNQPQHF
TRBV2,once,CASEDRANNQPQHF
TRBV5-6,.,CASSFDRVSEKLFF
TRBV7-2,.,CASSLGTSGIYEQYF
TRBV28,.,CASSLIDRGLTEAFF
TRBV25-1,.,CASSEGRVFGYTF